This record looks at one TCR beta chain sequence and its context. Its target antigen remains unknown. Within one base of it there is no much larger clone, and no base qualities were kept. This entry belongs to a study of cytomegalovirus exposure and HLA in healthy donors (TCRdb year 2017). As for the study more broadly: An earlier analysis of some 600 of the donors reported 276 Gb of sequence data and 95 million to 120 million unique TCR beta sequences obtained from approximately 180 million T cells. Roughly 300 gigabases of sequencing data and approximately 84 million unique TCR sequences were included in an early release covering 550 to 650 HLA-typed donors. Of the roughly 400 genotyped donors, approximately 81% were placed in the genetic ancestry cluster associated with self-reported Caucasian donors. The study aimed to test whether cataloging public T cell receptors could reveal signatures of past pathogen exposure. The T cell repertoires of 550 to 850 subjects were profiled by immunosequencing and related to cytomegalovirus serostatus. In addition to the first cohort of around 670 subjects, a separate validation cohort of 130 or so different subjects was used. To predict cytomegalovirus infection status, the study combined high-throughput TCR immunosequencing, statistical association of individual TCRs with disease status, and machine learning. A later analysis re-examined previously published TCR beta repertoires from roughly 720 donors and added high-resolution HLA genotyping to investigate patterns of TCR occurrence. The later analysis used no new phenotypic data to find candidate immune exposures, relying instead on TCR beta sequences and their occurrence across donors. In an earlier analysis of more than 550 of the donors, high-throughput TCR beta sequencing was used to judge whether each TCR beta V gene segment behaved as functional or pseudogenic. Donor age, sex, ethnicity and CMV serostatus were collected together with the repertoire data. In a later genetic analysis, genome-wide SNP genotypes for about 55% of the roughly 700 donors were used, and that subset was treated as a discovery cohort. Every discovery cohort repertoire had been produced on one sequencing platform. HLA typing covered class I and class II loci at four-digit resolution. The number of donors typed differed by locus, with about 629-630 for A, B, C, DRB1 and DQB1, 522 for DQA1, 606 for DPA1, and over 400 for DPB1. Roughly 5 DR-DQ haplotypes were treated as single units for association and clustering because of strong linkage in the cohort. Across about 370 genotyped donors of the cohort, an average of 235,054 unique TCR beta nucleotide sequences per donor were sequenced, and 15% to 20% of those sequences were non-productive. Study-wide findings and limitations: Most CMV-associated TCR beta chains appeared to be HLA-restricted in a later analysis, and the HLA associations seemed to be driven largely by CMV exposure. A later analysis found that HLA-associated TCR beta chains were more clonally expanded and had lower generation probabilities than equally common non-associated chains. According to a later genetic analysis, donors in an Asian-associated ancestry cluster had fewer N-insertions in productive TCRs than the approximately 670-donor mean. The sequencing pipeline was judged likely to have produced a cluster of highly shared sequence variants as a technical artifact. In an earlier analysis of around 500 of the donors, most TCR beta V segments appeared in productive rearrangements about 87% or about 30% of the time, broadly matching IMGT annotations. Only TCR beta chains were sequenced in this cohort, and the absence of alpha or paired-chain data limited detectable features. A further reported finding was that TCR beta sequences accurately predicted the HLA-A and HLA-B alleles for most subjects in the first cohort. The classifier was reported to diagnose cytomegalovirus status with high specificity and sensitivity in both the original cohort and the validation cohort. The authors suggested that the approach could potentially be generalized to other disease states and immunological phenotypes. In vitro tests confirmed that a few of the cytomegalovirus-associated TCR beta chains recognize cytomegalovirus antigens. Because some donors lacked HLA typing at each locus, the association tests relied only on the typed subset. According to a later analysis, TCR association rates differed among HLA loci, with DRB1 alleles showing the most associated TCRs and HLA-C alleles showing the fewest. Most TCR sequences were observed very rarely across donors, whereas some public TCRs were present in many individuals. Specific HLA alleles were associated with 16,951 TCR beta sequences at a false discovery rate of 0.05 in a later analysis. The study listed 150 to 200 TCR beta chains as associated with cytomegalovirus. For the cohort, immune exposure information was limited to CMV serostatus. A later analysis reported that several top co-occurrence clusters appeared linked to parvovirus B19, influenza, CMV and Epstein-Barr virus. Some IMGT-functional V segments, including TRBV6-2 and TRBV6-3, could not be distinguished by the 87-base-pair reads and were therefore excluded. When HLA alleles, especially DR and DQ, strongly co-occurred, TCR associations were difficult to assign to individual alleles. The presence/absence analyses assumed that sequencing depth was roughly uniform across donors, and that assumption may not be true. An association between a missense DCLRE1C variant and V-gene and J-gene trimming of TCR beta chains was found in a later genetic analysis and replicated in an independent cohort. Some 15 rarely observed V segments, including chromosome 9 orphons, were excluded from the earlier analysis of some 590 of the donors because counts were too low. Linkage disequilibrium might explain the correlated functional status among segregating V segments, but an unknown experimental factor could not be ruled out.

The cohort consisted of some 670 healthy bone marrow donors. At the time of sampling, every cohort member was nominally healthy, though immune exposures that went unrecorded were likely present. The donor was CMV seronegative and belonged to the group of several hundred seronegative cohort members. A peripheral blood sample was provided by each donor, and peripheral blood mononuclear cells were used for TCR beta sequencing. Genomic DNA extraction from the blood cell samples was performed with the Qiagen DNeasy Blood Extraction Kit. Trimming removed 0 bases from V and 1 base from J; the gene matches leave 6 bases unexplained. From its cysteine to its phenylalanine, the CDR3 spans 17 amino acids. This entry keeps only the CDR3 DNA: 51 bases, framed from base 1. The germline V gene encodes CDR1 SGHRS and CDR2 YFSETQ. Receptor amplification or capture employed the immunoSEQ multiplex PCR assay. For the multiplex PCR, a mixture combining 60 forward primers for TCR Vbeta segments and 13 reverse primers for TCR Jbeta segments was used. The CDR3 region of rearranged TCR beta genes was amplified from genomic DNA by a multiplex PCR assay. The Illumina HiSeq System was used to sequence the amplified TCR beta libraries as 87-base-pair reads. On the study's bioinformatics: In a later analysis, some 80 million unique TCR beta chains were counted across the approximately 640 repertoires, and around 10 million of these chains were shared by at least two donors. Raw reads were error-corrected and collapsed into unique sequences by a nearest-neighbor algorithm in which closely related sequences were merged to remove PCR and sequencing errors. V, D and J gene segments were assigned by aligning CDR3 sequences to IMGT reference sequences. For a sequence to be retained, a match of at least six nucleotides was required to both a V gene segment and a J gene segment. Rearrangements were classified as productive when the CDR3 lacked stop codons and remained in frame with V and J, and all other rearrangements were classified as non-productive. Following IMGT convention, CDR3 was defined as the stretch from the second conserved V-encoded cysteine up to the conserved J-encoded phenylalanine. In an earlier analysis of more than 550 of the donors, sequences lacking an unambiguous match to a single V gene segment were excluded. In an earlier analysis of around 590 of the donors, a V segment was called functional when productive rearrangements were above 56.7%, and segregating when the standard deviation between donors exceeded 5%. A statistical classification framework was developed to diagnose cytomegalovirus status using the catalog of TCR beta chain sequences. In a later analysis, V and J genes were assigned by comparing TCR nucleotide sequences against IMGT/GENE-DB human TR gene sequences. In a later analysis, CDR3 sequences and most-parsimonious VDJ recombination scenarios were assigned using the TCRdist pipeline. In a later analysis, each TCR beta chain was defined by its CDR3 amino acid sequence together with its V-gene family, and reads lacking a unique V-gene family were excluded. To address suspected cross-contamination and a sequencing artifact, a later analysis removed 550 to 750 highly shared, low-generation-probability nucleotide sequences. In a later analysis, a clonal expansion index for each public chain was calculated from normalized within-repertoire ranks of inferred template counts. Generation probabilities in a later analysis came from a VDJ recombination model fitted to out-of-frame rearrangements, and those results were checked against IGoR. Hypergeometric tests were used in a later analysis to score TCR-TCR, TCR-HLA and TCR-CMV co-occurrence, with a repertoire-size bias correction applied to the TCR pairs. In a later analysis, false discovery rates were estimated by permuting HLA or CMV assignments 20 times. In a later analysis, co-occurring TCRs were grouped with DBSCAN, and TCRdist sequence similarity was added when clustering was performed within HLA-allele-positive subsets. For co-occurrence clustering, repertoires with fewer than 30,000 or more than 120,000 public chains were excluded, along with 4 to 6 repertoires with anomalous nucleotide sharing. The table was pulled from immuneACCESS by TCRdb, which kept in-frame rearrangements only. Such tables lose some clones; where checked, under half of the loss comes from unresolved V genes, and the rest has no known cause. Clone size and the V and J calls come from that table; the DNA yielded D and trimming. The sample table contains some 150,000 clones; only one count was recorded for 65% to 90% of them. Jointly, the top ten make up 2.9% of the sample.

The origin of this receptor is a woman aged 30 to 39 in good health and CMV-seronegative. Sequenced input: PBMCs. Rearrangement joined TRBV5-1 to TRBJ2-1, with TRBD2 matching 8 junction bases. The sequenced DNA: TGCGCCAGCAGCTTGGGGCTAGCGGGCCTATCCTACAATGAGCAGTTCTTC. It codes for CASSLGLAGLSYNEQFF.